The T cell receptor (beta chain) described here comes from a study of CXCR3-negative and CXCR3-positive naive CD8 T cells. Preparation of TRB cDNA libraries relied on 5' RACE carrying UMI labels. After re-calling the 5' RACE reads, TCRdb lists one entry per CDR3 protein, DNA absent. This sample's clone table lists several thousand distinct CDR3 sequences. Study-wide points: With surface CD5 comparable between naive subsets, TCR strength was estimated using properties derived from the TRB CDR3. CXCR3-positive naive cells had TRB CDR3s that were more hydrophobic than CXCR3-negative naive cells had. Within a donor, both naive subsets shared TRBV-TRBJ usage, unlike memory cells. Each naive subset displayed comparably high diversity, whereas memory CD8+ cells displayed much lower diversity.

The CDR3 is 19 residues long. CDR1 is SGHVS and CDR2 is FQNEAQ in the germline V gene. This clonotype is classed as medium-sized (0.01 to 0.1%) by frequency. Its antigen is unknown. Naive CD8+ T cells showed a CD45RO-CCR7+CD27+CD95- phenotype. The sample consisted of naive CXCR3+ CD8+ T cells from blood. This sample's subset: CD45RO-CCR7+CD27+CD95- naive CD8+ T cells expressing CXCR3 (TNR3+). This sequence was found in a human donor in good health. Some clones in this sample may be carry-over from other donors' samples. The chain employs TRBV7-8 and TRBJ2-1. This chain's CDR3 is CASSLALAGGQSSYNEQFF.